These T cell receptor beta chains were read from a single sample in a study of blood T cell repertoires in COVID-19. This table comes from immunoSEQ multiplex PCR, and its TCRdb copy is limited to in-frame clones, with some not included. Of under 300,000 clones listed, roughly four fifths were seen once; the top ten hold less than 3.5%. Source material: peripheral blood. The receptor set was obtained from a young woman with acute or convalescent COVID-19. CDR3s include the opening cysteine and the closing phenylalanine or tryptophan. D genes are given only for firm matches. Some rows have no size entry. The others give once, few or many, or a class for an expanded clone.

j_gene: TRBJ2-5; d_gene: .; abundance: .; v_gene: TRBV7-7; CDR3nt: TGTGCTAGCAGCCACAGGGCCGGAGCGGAGACCCAGTACTTC; CDR3aa: CASSHRAGAETQYF
j_gene: TRBJ2-1; d_gene: .; abundance: few; v_gene: TRBV7-9; CDR3nt: TGTGCCAGCAGCCCCTCGACTGGCTCCTACAATGAGCAGTTCTTC; CDR3aa: CASSPSTGSYNEQFF
j_gene: TRBJ1-1; d_gene: .; abundance: few; v_gene: TRBV19; CDR3nt: TGTGCCAGTAGTATAACATCAGGGATTGAAGCTTTCTTT; CDR3aa: CASSITSGIEAFF
j_gene: TRBJ1-5; d_gene: .; abundance: .; v_gene: TRBV6-6; CDR3nt: TGTGCCAGCAGCCCCGTGGAGATAAATCAGCCCCAGCATTTT; CDR3aa: CASSPVEINQPQHF
j_gene: TRBJ2-7; d_gene: .; abundance: .; v_gene: TRBV7-2; CDR3nt: TGTGCCAGCAGCCCGGGCAGCGGCTACGAGCAGTACTTC; CDR3aa: CASSPGSGYEQYF
j_gene: TRBJ2-1; d_gene: TRBD2; abundance: .; v_gene: TRBV20-1; CDR3nt: TGCAGTGCTAGTGGGACTAGCGGGAGTCAGTTCTTC; CDR3aa: CSASGTSGSQFF
j_gene: TRBJ1-2; d_gene: .; abundance: .; v_gene: TRBV2; CDR3nt: TGTGCCAGCAGCCTGCCCGGGACATCAGAAGGCTACACCTTC; CDR3aa: CASSLPGTSEGYTF
j_gene: TRBJ2-5; d_gene: .; abundance: .; v_gene: TRBV5-4; CDR3nt: TGTGCCAGCAGCGCACAATCTCAAGAGACCCAGTACTTC; CDR3aa: CASSAQSQETQYF
j_gene: TRBJ2-7; d_gene: TRBD1; abundance: .; v_gene: TRBV19; CDR3nt: TGTGCCAGTAGTTTGGGACAGGGATACGAGCAGTACTTC; CDR3aa: CASSLGQGYEQYF
j_gene: TRBJ1-1; d_gene: .; abundance: .; v_gene: TRBV21-1; CDR3nt: TGTGCCAGCCCCCAAGGGGCAGGACCTGAAGCTTTCTTT; CDR3aa: CASPQGAGPEAFF
j_gene: TRBJ2-7; d_gene: .; abundance: .; v_gene: TRBV27; CDR3nt: TGTGCCAGCAGTTCCCAACAGGGGAGGCGGACCTACGAGCAGTACTTC; CDR3aa: CASSSQQGRRTYEQYF
j_gene: TRBJ1-4; d_gene: TRBD1; abundance: .; v_gene: TRBV15; CDR3nt: TGTGCCACCAGCGGGGACAGGGTGGGTAATGAAAAACTGTTTTTT; CDR3aa: CATSGDRVGNEKLFF
j_gene: TRBJ1-6; d_gene: TRBD1; abundance: .; v_gene: TRBV7-9; CDR3nt: TGTGCCAGCAGTCGATTACAGGGGGCCTCCTATAATTCACCCCTCCACTTT; CDR3aa: CASSRLQGASYNSPLHF
j_gene: TRBJ2-7; d_gene: TRBD2; abundance: .; v_gene: TRBV28; CDR3nt: TGTGCCAGCAGTTCACCCGGGACTAGCGGGAGTAGCTCCTACGAGCAGTACTTC; CDR3aa: CASSSPGTSGSSSYEQYF
j_gene: TRBJ2-7; d_gene: TRBD2; abundance: .; v_gene: TRBV6-5; CDR3nt: TGTGCCAGCAGCCGACTAGCGGGAGGGTCCGAGCAGTACTTC; CDR3aa: CASSRLAGGSEQYF
j_gene: TRBJ2-2; d_gene: .; abundance: .; v_gene: TRBV27; CDR3nt: TGTGCCACCAAAAGGGGTGCGGGGGAGCTGTTTTTT; CDR3aa: CATKRGAGELFF
j_gene: TRBJ1-2; d_gene: TRBD1; abundance: .; v_gene: TRBV5-1; CDR3nt: TGCGCCAGCAGCTTGTCGAACAGGGGTCAGGAGTCGGGCTACACCTTC; CDR3aa: CASSLSNRGQESGYTF
j_gene: TRBJ1-4; d_gene: .; abundance: .; v_gene: TRBV28; CDR3nt: TGTGCCAGCAGTTCCGGAGGGGACAATGAAAAACTGTTTTTT; CDR3aa: CASSSGGDNEKLFF
j_gene: TRBJ1-5; d_gene: .; abundance: .; v_gene: TRBV27; CDR3nt: TGTGCCAGCAGTTTAAGTCAAGCAAGCAATCAGCCCCAGCATTTT; CDR3aa: CASSLSQASNQPQHF
j_gene: TRBJ1-1; d_gene: .; abundance: .; v_gene: TRBV30; CDR3nt: TGTGCCTGGAGTGTACGCGGTAAAGCTTTCTTT; CDR3aa: CAWSVRGKAFF
j_gene: TRBJ2-1; d_gene: TRBD2; abundance: .; v_gene: TRBV27; CDR3nt: TGTGCCAGCAGCTCTCCAGGGACTAGCAAACGTCGTGGCAATGAGCAGTTCTTC; CDR3aa: CASSSPGTSKRRGNEQFF
j_gene: TRBJ1-2; d_gene: TRBD1; abundance: .; v_gene: TRBV5-1; CDR3nt: TGCGCCAGCAGCTTGGACCACCACAGGGGGCGAGGTGGCTACACCTTC; CDR3aa: CASSLDHHRGRGGYTF
j_gene: TRBJ1-1; d_gene: .; abundance: .; v_gene: TRBV12-3/TRBV12-4; CDR3nt: TGTGCCAGCAGCCGCGATCTGGGGGGATGGGCTTTCTTT; CDR3aa: CASSRDLGGWAFF
j_gene: TRBJ2-7; d_gene: TRBD1; abundance: .; v_gene: TRBV7-2; CDR3nt: TGTGCCAGCAGCTTATCGGGACAGGGCTACGAGCAGTACTTC; CDR3aa: CASSLSGQGYEQYF
j_gene: TRBJ1-3; d_gene: .; abundance: .; v_gene: TRBV6-6; CDR3nt: TGTGCCAGCAGTTTAGGGAGGAGTAGAAACACCATATATTTT; CDR3aa: CASSLGRSRNTIYF
j_gene: TRBJ1-2; d_gene: .; abundance: .; v_gene: TRBV7-2; CDR3nt: TGTGCCAGCAGTGATTGGGAGTTAGAAGTGGGAAACTATGGCTACACCTTC; CDR3aa: CASSDWELEVGNYGYTF
j_gene: TRBJ1-5; d_gene: TRBD1; abundance: .; v_gene: TRBV6-4; CDR3nt: TGTGCCAGCAGTGACTCACGGGACAGGGGGCAAGGGGACAATCAGCCCCAGCATTTT; CDR3aa: CASSDSRDRGQGDNQPQHF
j_gene: TRBJ2-1; d_gene: .; abundance: .; v_gene: TRBV7-7; CDR3nt: TGTGCTAGCAGCTTAGCGGCCGGACATAGAGAAAATGAGCAGTTCTTC; CDR3aa: CASSLAAGHRENEQFF
j_gene: TRBJ1-1; d_gene: .; abundance: .; v_gene: TRBV7-2; CDR3nt: TGTGCCAGCAGCTTAGGGACTGGGGCGGGGTTACGGGCTTTCTTT; CDR3aa: CASSLGTGAGLRAFF
j_gene: TRBJ2-3; d_gene: TRBD2; abundance: .; v_gene: TRBV7-2; CDR3nt: TGTGCCAGCAGCTTAGGGGGACTAGCGGCAGATACGCAGTATTTT; CDR3aa: CASSLGGLAADTQYF
j_gene: TRBJ2-5; d_gene: .; abundance: .; v_gene: TRBV6-5; CDR3nt: TGTGCCAGCAGGGTCCGGGAGACCCAGTACTTC; CDR3aa: CASRVRETQYF
j_gene: TRBJ2-2; d_gene: .; abundance: .; v_gene: TRBV27; CDR3nt: TGTGCCAGCAGTTTCCCCCAGGGGTTTGGGACCGGGGAGCTGTTTTTT; CDR3aa: CASSFPQGFGTGELFF
j_gene: TRBJ2-7; d_gene: TRBD2; abundance: once; v_gene: TRBV5-1; CDR3nt: TGCGCCAGCAGCACAAGCGGGACTAGCTCCTACGAGCAGTACTTC; CDR3aa: CASSTSGTSSYEQYF
j_gene: TRBJ1-2; d_gene: TRBD1; abundance: .; v_gene: TRBV19; CDR3nt: TGTGCCAGTAGTCCGGGACAGGCCTACCTCTATGGCTACACCTTC; CDR3aa: CASSPGQAYLYGYTF
j_gene: TRBJ1-2; d_gene: .; abundance: .; v_gene: TRBV13; CDR3nt: TGTGCCAGCAGCTTAGCTACGGGGTTCGTGGGGGGCTACACCTTC; CDR3aa: CASSLATGFVGGYTF